This T cell receptor (beta chain) was sequenced in a study of shared clonotypes between healthy human individuals. As for the study in general: Per donor, CD8 memory used one plate, CD8 naive used two, CD4 memory used three and CD4 naive used three. Study results and caveats: Compared with clonotypes that all four donors shared, non-shared clonotypes had lower generation probabilities.

The naive CD8 fraction comprised CD45RO-negative cells positively selected for CCR7 and excluded terminally differentiated effector memory CD45RA+ cells. The CDR3 loop spans 12 amino acids. Germline V CDR1 and CDR2: MNHEY, SMNVEV (reference sequence). V was clipped by 2 bases and J by 8 bases, with 6 bases between them. Worth noting for this clone: Its antigen is unknown. Other DNA sequences in this sample translate to the same CDR3.

The method was immunoSEQ multiplex PCR; TCRdb's version includes in-frame clones alone and lacks a portion of them. This sample carries some 2 million clones, approximately 94% of them seen once, and the ten largest clones take about 1.1%. The J gene is TRBJ2-2, the V gene TRBV27; a weak D match, TRBD2 (5 bases). Sequencing was carried out using naive CD8+ T cells sorted from blood. This TCR was recovered from a man aged 18 to 30 in good health. The CDR3 DNA follows: TGTGCCAGCAGTTTAGGGAGTGGGGAGCTGTTTTTT. Residues: CASSLGSGELFF.